The clone carrying this T cell receptor beta chain was observed many times. What it binds is unknown. TCRdb re-called the RACE reads through MiXCR, storing one row per CDR3 protein. This table holds roughly 34,000 distinct CDR3 sequences, 6% to 7% found once. This entry comes from a study of human T cells and chemical hapten exposure. Trimming removed 1 base from V and 5 bases from J; junction bases left unmatched: 11. The V gene's germline CDR1 is SGHTA and CDR2 FQGNSA. The CDR3 has 17 residues. Overall study results and limits: The study found expanded TCRs formed significantly more large CDR3 similarity clusters than controls.

The time point was: patch test 1, 2 weeks after DPC sensitization. Treatment meaning: therapeutic diphenylcyclopropenone sensitization with weekly scalp DPC. Whole blood that had not been fractionated was the source of extracted total RNA. Specimen: whole blood, collected in connection with sensitization to the hapten diphenylcyclopropenone (DPC). The chain combines TRBV7-2 with TRBJ2-3, with TRBD2 identical over 8 bases. This receptor was obtained from a woman younger than 45 with alopecia areata. Some clones in this sample may be carry-over from other donors' samples. CDR3 in amino acids: CASSLGNAGGPGDTQYF. CDR3 coding DNA: TGTGCCAGCAGCTTAGGGAACGCGGGGGGCCCGGGAGATACGCAGTATTTT.